The clone carrying this T cell receptor (beta chain) was seen at least ten times. Germline loops: CDR1 SGHRS, CDR2 YFSETQ. Trimming removed 5 bases at V and 4 bases at J, with 7 bases between. This CDR3 has 12 residues. This entry is derived from a study of Graves' ophthalmopathy and Graves' hyperthyroidism. RNA transcripts provided the template for amplifying TCR beta CDR3 regions. Second-round multiplex PCR followed a first-round RT-PCR using HTBI primers. TCRdb analysed the multiplex PCR reads with MiXCR anew, one entry per CDR3 protein. The sample gives about 370,000 distinct CDR3 sequences, about 18% of which show up once; around 1.5% is in the top ten.

This sequence was found in a woman in her late teens or twenties with Graves' ophthalmopathy. Sequencing input: peripheral blood. J is TRBJ2-4 and V is TRBV5-1; possibly TRBD2 for D (6 bases). CDR3 protein: CASRGRKNIQYF. The DNA for the CDR3 is TGCGCCAGCAGGGGGAGGAAAAACATTCAGTACTTC.